Following are 15 T cell receptor beta chains from one sample sequenced in a study of T-cell memory formation after mild COVID-19. A single record per CDR3 protein comes from TCRdb applying MiXCR to the 5' RACE reads. The table has hundreds of thousands of distinct CDR3 sequences, less than 25% seen once. The sample taken for sequencing was PBMCs or a T cell subset sorted from them (not recorded which). Every receptor here comes from an adult woman who had mild COVID-19 (a few samples of this study predate the infection). Cell type and time point are not known.

Here the CDR3 reads CATSRDFGGGGSYEQYF. CDR3 bases: TGTGCCACCAGCAGAGATTTTGGGGGAGGAGGGTCTTACGAGCAGTACTTC. This sequence joins TRBV15 and TRBJ2-7; the D gene is possibly TRBD2 (6 bases). The CDR3 is 17 amino acids. CDR1 and CDR2 from the germline V gene are LNHNV and YYDKDF (reference sequence). Trimming took 0 bases from V and 4 from J, leaving 19 bases between them.

The chain employs TRBV29-1 and TRBJ1-2; the match to TRBD1 covers 8 bases. Germline lookup yields CDR1 SQVTM and CDR2 ANQGSEA. The CDR3 spans 13 residues. CDR3 DNA sequence: TGCAGAGCCGAGGGACAGGAGGGTCATGGCTACACCTTC. This encodes CRAEGQEGHGYTF.

This clonotype was counted only a few times. The chain has TRBV3-1 and TRBJ2-3; 10 bases are shared with TRBD2. From germline, CDR1 is LGHDT and CDR2 YNNKEL (reference sequence). Trimming at V came to 7 bases and at J to 5 bases, leaving 3 bases not matched to a gene. The CDR3 covers 13 residues. The CDR3 spells CASIGLAEDTQYF. Here the CDR3 DNA reads TGTGCCAGCATCGGACTAGCGGAAGATACGCAGTATTTT.

Only a few counts were recorded for this clonotype. J is TRBJ2-1 and V is TRBV18; 7 bases match TRBD2. Germline V lookup: CDR1 KGHSH, CDR2 LQKENI. This CDR3 is 16 amino acids long. V trimming: 2 bases; J trimming: 5 bases; junction bases outside the gene matches: 9. The CDR3: CASSPGSQRGNNEQFF. The DNA of the CDR3 is TGTGCCAGCTCACCAGGTAGCCAGCGGGGTAACAATGAGCAGTTCTTC.

This clonotype was counted between two and nine times. This chain joins TRBV5-1 and TRBJ1-2; D is unclear. The germline CDR1 and CDR2 sequences are SGHRS and YFSETQ. The CDR3 has 14 amino acids. V lost 5 bases to trimming and J lost 5 bases, with 16 bases between them. CDR3 coding DNA: TGCGCCAGCAGTTTCGGGGATGGCGGTTATGGCTACACCTTC. This encodes CASSFGDGGYGYTF.

The table lists this clonotype with a few counts. The CDR3 protein is CAWTGIQNTGELFF. In DNA form, the CDR3 reads TGTGCCTGGACAGGGATTCAGAACACCGGGGAGCTGTTTTTT. V usage is TRBV30 and J usage is TRBJ2-2, with D tentatively TRBD1 (5 bases). Germline assignment: CDR1 GTSNPN and CDR2 SVGIG (reference sequence). Between the trimmed V and J ends, which lost 4 bases and 1 base, there was a span of 10 bases. The CDR3 contains 14 residues.

V usage is TRBV5-4 and J usage is TRBJ2-3, with 7 bases lining up with TRBD2. CDR3 length: 19 amino acids. J was trimmed by 1 base and V by 3 bases; bases with no gene match: 17. Germline CDR1 and CDR2: SGHNT and YYREEE (reference sequence). This CDR3 is CASSSGLVGFLGGTDTQYF. The CDR3 nucleotides are TGTGCCAGCAGCTCCGGACTAGTCGGGTTCCTGGGCGGCACAGATACGCAGTATTTT.

This clonotype occurred a few times. The genes are TRBV5-5 and TRBJ1-3, with a possible D match to TRBD1 (5 bases). The CDR3 loop spans 14 amino acids. Trimming removed 0 bases from V and 4 bases from J, with 8 bases in between. CDR1 is SGHKS, CDR2 YYEKEE, per germline (reference sequence). The CDR3 DNA is TGTGCCAGCAGCTTGGGGAGGGGAGGAAACACCATATATTTT. It codes for CASSLGRGGNTIYF.

This clonotype was seen many times. The rearrangement uses TRBV7-9 and TRBJ2-3; 10 nucleotides match TRBD1. The CDR3 covers 15 residues. J lost 1 base, V lost 3 bases, and 1 base had no gene match. Germline loops: CDR1 SEHNR, CDR2 FQNEAQ (reference sequence). This chain's CDR3 is CASSFGQGGTDTQYF. CDR3 DNA sequence: TGTGCCAGCAGCTTTGGACAGGGGGGCACAGATACGCAGTATTTT.

This clonotype was counted between two and nine times. This sequence joins TRBV5-6 and TRBJ2-3, with D tentatively TRBD2 (5 bases). With 4 bases removed from V and 2 bases from J, the gap between germline ends came to 11 bases. Germline values: CDR1 SGHDT, CDR2 YYEEEE. The CDR3 runs to 14 residues. The CDR3 reads CASSPGSLTDTQYF. The CDR3 DNA sequence: TGTGCCAGCAGCCCGGGATCACTCACAGATACGCAGTATTTT.

The chain uses TRBV15 and TRBJ2-7; TRBD2 aligns across 11 bases. The germline gives CDR1 LNHNV, CDR2 YYDKDF (reference sequence). There are 16 residues in the CDR3. V was pared by 4 bases and J by 2 bases, with 7 bases of the junction left unmatched. For the CDR3, the DNA is TGTGCCACCAGCACTGGGGGGACTAGCGGTACCTACGAGCAGTACTTC. Its protein is CATSTGGTSGTYEQYF.

In its sample, this clonotype was seen many times. This chain connects TRBV5-1 to TRBJ2-1, with no clear D. This CDR3 is 14 amino acids long. CDR1 SGHRS and CDR2 YFSETQ come from the germline V gene. Trimming left V 0 bases short and J 5 bases short, with 9 bases between. Here the CDR3 DNA reads TGCGCCAGCAGCTTGGGAGGCGCAGACAATGAGCAGTTCTTC. Translation gives CASSLGGADNEQFF.

This clonotype was counted only a few times. The chain joins TRBV24-1 to TRBJ2-7; 10 bases match TRBD2. The CDR3 totals 14 residues. Germline V CDR1 and CDR2: KGHDR, SFDVKD. Losses at the gene ends were 4 bases for V and 3 bases for J; bases not matched to a gene: 2. DNA of the CDR3: TGTGCCACCAGTGAAGCGGGAGGGGACTACGAGCAGTACTTC. Translating it yields CATSEAGGDYEQYF.

This clonotype showed up just a few times. The genes are TRBV6-6 and TRBJ1-2; TRBD1 is a possible D gene (5 bases). The CDR3 has 15 amino acids. Germline V gene lookup returns CDR1 MNHNY and CDR2 SVGAGI (reference sequence). The V and J ends lost 5 bases and 1 base respectively, with 14 bases between them. The CDR3, as DNA: TGTGCCAGCAGTCGACCCGGGGGAATTAACTATGGCTACACCTTC. Its translation: CASSRPGGINYGYTF.

The V gene is TRBV29-1, the J gene TRBJ1-5; tentatively, D is TRBD1 (6 bases). V lost 1 base and J 3 bases, leaving 10 bases between the germline ends. Germline CDR1 is SQVTM and CDR2 is ANQGSEA. There are 14 residues in the CDR3. The CDR3 DNA is TGCAGCGTTGAAGGCACAGGGCCCAATCAGCCCCAGCATTTT. It is translated as CSVEGTGPNQPQHF. The whole variable domain, remainder taken from reference TRBV29-1 and TRBJ1-5, is SAVISQKPSRDICQRGTSLTIQCQVDSQVTMMFWYRQQPGQSLTLIATANQGSEATYESGFVIDKFPISRPNLTFSTLTVSNMSPEDSSIYLCSVEGTGPNQPQHFGDGTRLSIL.